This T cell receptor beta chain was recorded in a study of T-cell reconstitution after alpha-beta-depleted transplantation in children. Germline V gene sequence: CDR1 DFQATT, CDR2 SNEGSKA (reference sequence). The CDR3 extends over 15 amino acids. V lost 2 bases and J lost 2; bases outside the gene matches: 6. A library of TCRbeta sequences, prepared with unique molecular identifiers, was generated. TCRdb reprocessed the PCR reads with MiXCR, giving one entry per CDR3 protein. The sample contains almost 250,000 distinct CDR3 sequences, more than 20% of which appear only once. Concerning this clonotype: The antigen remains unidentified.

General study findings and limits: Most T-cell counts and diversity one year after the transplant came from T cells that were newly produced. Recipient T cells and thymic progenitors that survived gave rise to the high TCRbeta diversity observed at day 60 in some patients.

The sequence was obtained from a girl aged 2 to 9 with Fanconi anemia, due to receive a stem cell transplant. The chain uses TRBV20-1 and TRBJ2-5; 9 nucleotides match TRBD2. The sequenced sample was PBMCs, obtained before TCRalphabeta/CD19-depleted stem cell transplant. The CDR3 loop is CSARPAGGFQETQYF. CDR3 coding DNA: TGCAGTGCTAGACCAGCGGGAGGCTTTCAAGAGACCCAGTACTTC.